The 8 T cell receptor beta chains given below trace back to one sample, sequenced in a study of T-cell reconstitution after alpha-beta-depleted transplantation in children. Preparation of the TCRbeta library was carried out with unique molecular identifiers. TCRdb independently ran MiXCR on the PCR reads; one entry per CDR3 protein. The profile shows about 240,000 distinct CDR3 sequences, over 20% of them singletons. Sequencing used PBMCs, obtained before TCRalphabeta/CD19-depleted stem cell transplant. The source is a girl aged 2 to 9 with Fanconi anemia, due to receive a stem cell transplant.

The V and J genes are TRBV11-2 and TRBJ2-5, with TRBD2 identical over 8 bases. CDR1 is SGHAT, CDR2 FQNNGV, per germline. This CDR3 is built from 17 residues. The ends lost 1 base at V and 2 bases at J; junction bases unmatched: 9. CDR3 nucleotide sequence: TGTGCCAGCAGCTTAGTAAGGTCGGCTAGCGGGCAAGAGACCCAGTACTTC. It is translated as CASSLVRSASGQETQYF. Supplemented by reference TRBV11-2 and TRBJ2-5, the full variable domain reads EAGVAQSPRYKIIEKRQSVAFWCNPISGHATLYWYQQILGQGPKLLIQFQNNGVVDDSQLPKDRFSAERLKGVDSTLKIQPAKLEDSAVYLCASSLVRSASGQETQYFGPGTRLLVL.

This clonotype was seen only a few times. The J gene is TRBJ2-1, the V gene TRBV7-6, with 9 nucleotides matching TRBD2. This CDR3 has 16 amino acids. After removal of 2 bases from V and 0 bases from J, the junction contained 2 bases not matched to a gene. Germline V gene sequence: CDR1 SGHVS, CDR2 FNYEAQ. The CDR3 DNA reads TGTGCCAGCAGCTTATTTAGCGGGAGCTCCTACAATGAGCAGTTCTTC. It yields the protein CASSLFSGSSYNEQFF.

This clonotype was counted many times. V is TRBV12-3 or TRBV12-4 and J is TRBJ1-1; no reliable D call. CDR3 length: 16 amino acids. With 2 bases removed from V and 1 base from J, the gap between germline ends came to 14 bases. CDR3 protein: CASSLNPVVTNTEAFF. CDR3 in DNA: TGTGCCAGCAGTTTAAATCCCGTAGTTACGAACACTGAAGCTTTCTTT.

This clonotype occurred a few times. The V call is TRBV25-1, the J call TRBJ1-2, with D tentatively TRBD1 (6 bases). The germline V and J ends were trimmed by 1 base and 4 bases, with 13 bases remaining between them. The CDR3 loop spans 15 amino acids. Germline-derived CDR1 and CDR2 are MGHDK and SYGVNS. The CDR3 region is CASSEFRGPSYGYTF. DNA of the CDR3: TGTGCCAGCAGTGAATTCAGGGGTCCCTCCTATGGCTACACCTTC.

The V call is TRBV6-5, the J call TRBJ2-1; 12 bases fit TRBD2. Germline V gives CDR1 MNHEY, CDR2 SVGAGI. The CDR3 loop spans 19 amino acids. J was trimmed by 1 base and V by 3 bases; bases with no gene match: 10. The CDR3 protein is CASSYWASGRALSYNEQFF. CDR3 nucleotide sequence: TGTGCCAGCAGTTATTGGGCTAGCGGGAGGGCCCTGTCCTACAATGAGCAGTTCTTC.

V is TRBV20-1 and J is TRBJ2-1; 14 positions match TRBD2. This CDR3 contains 15 residues. Germline V gene lookup returns CDR1 DFQATT and CDR2 SNEGSKA (reference sequence). The trim removed 6 bases at V and 3 bases at J, leaving 4 bases unmatched. The CDR3: CSALGTSGSYNEQFF. CDR3 nucleotides: TGCAGTGCCCTAGGGACTAGCGGGAGCTACAATGAGCAGTTCTTC.

The sample holds many counts of this clonotype. This rearrangement joins TRBV12-3 or TRBV12-4 to TRBJ2-1, with 11 bases lining up with TRBD2. V was pared by 5 bases and J by 6 bases, with 9 bases of the junction left unmatched. This CDR3 spans 16 amino acids. The CDR3 DNA reads TGTGCCAGCAGTGCCGACTTAGCGGGAGGGCCCAATGAGCAGTTCTTC. Amino acids: CASSADLAGGPNEQFF.

As regards this clonotype: No conserved phenylalanine or tryptophan ends this CDR3, so it is likely a read error. The J gene is TRBJ2-5, the V gene TRBV29-1; 12 bases line up with TRBD2. The CDR3 is 15 amino acids. The germline CDR1 and CDR2 sequences are SQVTM and ANQGSEA. The trim removed 2 bases at V and 5 bases at J, leaving 6 bases unmatched. CDR3 DNA sequence: TGCAGCGTTGAAAGAACGACTAGCGGGAGTGAGACCCAGTACTAC. This translates into CSVERTTSGSETQYY.